Ten or more counts support the clone carrying this T cell receptor (beta chain). Its antigen is undetermined. This sample stems from a study of early T cells in non-severe SARS-CoV-2 infection. Overall study: Sequencing targeted bulk RNA from unsorted whole blood, leaving chains unpaired. Overall study results and limits: Database matching using VDJdb favored anti-spike CD8 responses, with private and CD4 specificities left missing.

The V end was cut by 6 bases, the J end by 5 bases, with 11 bases between. The CDR3 spans 13 residues. Individual cDNA molecules received unique molecular identifiers during library preparation. From the 5' RACE reads, TCRdb called clonotypes with MiXCR, one entry per CDR3 protein. This table holds tens of thousands of distinct CDR3 sequences, 4% to 5% found once. Sequencing was done on a sample of whole blood. This sequence was found in an adult who was a healthcare worker with PCR-confirmed SARS-CoV-2 infection or an uninfected control (not recorded which). The chain recombines TRBV12-3 or TRBV12-4 with TRBJ1-5; tentative D call: TRBD1 (5 bases). CDR3 DNA: TGTGCCAGCAGAAGACAGCTCGATCAGCCCCAGCATTTT. Translation: CASRRQLDQPQHF.